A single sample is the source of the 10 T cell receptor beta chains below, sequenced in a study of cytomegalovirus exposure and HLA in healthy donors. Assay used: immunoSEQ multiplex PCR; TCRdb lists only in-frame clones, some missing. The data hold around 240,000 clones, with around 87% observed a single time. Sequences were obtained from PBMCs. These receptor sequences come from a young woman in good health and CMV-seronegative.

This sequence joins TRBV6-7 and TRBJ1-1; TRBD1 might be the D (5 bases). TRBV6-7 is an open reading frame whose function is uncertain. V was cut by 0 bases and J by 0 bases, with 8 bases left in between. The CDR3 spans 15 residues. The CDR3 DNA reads TGTGCCAGCAGTTACTCGGGGGGACTGAACACTGAAGCTTTCTTT. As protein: CASSYSGGLNTEAFF.

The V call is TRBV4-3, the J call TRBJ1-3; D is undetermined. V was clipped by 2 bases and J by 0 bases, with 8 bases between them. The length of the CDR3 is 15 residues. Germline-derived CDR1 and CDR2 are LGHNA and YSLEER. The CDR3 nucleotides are TGCGCCAGCAGCCAACAGGCGTACTCTGGAAACACCATATATTTT. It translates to CASSQQAYSGNTIYF.

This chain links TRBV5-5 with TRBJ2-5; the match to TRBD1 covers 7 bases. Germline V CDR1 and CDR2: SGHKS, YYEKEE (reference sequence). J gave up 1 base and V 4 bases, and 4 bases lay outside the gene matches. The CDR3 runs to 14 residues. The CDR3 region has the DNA TGTGCCAGCAGCGTAGGGACAGTCCAAGAGACCCAGTACTTC. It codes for CASSVGTVQETQYF.

Written as DNA, the CDR3 is TGTGCCACCACCCCAGGGTATATGAACACTGAAGCTTTCTTT. This codes for CATTPGYMNTEAFF. The V and J genes are TRBV6-1 and TRBJ1-1; TRBD1 might be the D (5 bases). CDR1 and CDR2 from the germline V gene are MNHNS and SASEGT. CDR3 length: 14 amino acids. V lost 10 bases to trimming and J lost 0 bases, with 15 bases between them.

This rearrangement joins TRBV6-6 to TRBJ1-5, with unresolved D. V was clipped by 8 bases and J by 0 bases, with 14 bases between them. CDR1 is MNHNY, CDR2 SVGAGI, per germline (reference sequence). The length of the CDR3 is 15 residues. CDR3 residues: CASRLGGYSNQPQHF. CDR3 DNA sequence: TGTGCCAGCCGCTTGGGAGGCTATAGCAATCAGCCCCAGCATTTT.

The DNA of the CDR3 is TGTGCCAGCAGCTGGGGACAGCTAAACACTGAAGCTTTCTTT. The encoded protein is CASSWGQLNTEAFF. The genes are TRBV7-2 and TRBJ1-1; 7 bases are shared with TRBD1. The CDR3 has 14 amino acids. V was clipped by 4 bases and J by 2 bases; unmatched bases: 4. Germline lookup yields CDR1 SGHTA and CDR2 FQGNSA.

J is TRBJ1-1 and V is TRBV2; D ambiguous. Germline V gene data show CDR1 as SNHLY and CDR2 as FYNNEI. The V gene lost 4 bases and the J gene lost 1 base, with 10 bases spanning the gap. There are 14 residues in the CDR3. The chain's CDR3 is CASSGQKTNTEAFF. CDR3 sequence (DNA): TGTGCCAGCAGTGGGCAGAAAACGAACACTGAAGCTTTCTTT.

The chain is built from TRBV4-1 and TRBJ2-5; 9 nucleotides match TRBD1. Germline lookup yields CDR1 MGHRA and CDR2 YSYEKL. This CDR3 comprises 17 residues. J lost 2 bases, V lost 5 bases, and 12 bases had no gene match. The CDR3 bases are TGCGCCAGCAGCATCCGGGACAGGGAAGTTCGACAAGAGACCCAGTACTTC. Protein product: CASSIRDREVRQETQYF.

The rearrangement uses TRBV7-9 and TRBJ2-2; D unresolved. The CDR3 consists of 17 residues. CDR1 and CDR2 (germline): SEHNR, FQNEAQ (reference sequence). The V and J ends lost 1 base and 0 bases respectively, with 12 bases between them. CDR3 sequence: CASSLDTENPNTGELFF. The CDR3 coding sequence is TGTGCCAGCAGCTTAGACACGGAGAACCCGAACACCGGGGAGCTGTTTTTT.

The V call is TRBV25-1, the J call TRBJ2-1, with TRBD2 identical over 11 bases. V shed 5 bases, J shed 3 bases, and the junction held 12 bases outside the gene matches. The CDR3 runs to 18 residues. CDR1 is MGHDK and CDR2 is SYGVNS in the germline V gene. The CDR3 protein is CASSPRGSGGAFYNEQFF. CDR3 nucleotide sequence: TGTGCCAGCAGTCCCCGGGGTAGCGGGGGGGCGTTCTACAATGAGCAGTTCTTC.